This T cell receptor beta chain was captured by sequencing in a study of OX40 agonist ivuxolimab in advanced cancers. Study-level results: In general, CD8+ T cells held more expanded clones than CD4+ did, on average.

This CDR3 spans 15 amino acids. Unmatched junction bases numbered 4, after V lost 4 bases and J lost 4 bases. Germline V CDR1 and CDR2: LGHNA, YSLEER. As regards this clone: Its antigen is unidentified.

Using immunoSEQ multiplex PCR, the repertoire was profiled, and TCRdb retains in-frame clones only, with some absent. The table has approximately 13,000 clones, 70% to 80% seen once. The sequencing used CD4+ or CD8+ T cells sorted from blood, collected in a trial of the OX40 agonist ivuxolimab. The V gene is TRBV4-3, the J gene TRBJ2-3; 11 bases match TRBD2. This TCR was recovered from an adult with an advanced solid tumor such as melanoma, head and neck, liver or kidney cancer. The CDR3 coding sequence is TGCGCCAGCAGCCCTGGGACTAGCGGCGCAGATACGCAGTATTTT. The encoded protein is CASSPGTSGADTQYF.